This T cell receptor beta chain was sequenced for a study of T cell responses to AZD1222 COVID-19 vaccine. Study-wide results and caveats: Repertoires were obtained only post-peak T cell response.

Sequencing used immunoSEQ multiplex PCR; TCRdb keeps in-frame clones, though not all of them. This sample yields 150,000 to 200,000 clones, of which approximately 89% are seen a single time; less than 1.5% belongs to the top ten. This CDR3 has 12 amino acids. Germline V gives CDR1 PRHDT, CDR2 FYEKMQ (reference sequence). V lost 4 bases, J lost 9 bases, and 10 bases lay in between. This clone was seen just once. Its antigen remains unknown. The source is an adult who received the AZD1222 COVID-19 vaccine. This sequence joins TRBV13 and TRBJ2-1, with no clear D. The sample here was peripheral blood, taken 28 days after the second AZD1222 dose. The CDR3 sequence: CASSSLAGEQFF. The CDR3 nucleotides read TGTGCCAGCAGCTCCTTAGCAGGTGAGCAGTTCTTC.